This TCR beta chain was sequenced in a study of control samples from healthy donors and cancer patients. Produced via immunoSEQ multiplex PCR; TCRdb's table is partial and in-frame only. The table shows over 75,000 clones, with approximately 82% occurring only once. This clone was counted a single time. CDR1 is SGHRS, CDR2 YFSETQ, per germline. V lost 0 bases and J 6 bases, leaving 11 bases between the germline ends. The CDR3 is made up of 14 amino acids. This rearrangement joins TRBV5-1 to TRBJ2-3; D is tentatively TRBD1 or TRBD2 (5 bases each). The source material was blood. This receptor was taken from a man between 60 and 75 years old in good health. In DNA form, the CDR3 reads TGCGCCAGCAGCTTGGCCCGGGGCGGCGATACGCAGTATTTT. Protein: CASSLARGGDTQYF.